The 31 T cell receptor beta chains below come from one sample, sequenced in a study of T cells after yellow fever vaccination. TCRdb reprocessed the 5' RACE reads with MiXCR, giving one entry per CDR3 protein. The repertoire holds roughly 240,000 distinct CDR3 sequences, with roughly 6.3% as singletons. This material consisted of CD4+ T cells sorted from PBMCs, taken on the day of the yellow fever booster vaccination. These receptors originate from a young man who received the YFV17D yellow fever vaccine.

This clonotype was detected only a few times. The CDR3 spells CASRSGAQGVTQYF. The CDR3 DNA sequence: TGCGCCAGCAGGTCCGGAGCGCAGGGGGTTACGCAGTATTTT. The chain couples TRBV5-1 to TRBJ2-3; TRBD1 aligns across 7 bases. Germline trimming cut 5 bases from V and 8 bases from J; bases unmatched to any gene: 11. Germline V gives CDR1 SGHRS, CDR2 YFSETQ. The length of the CDR3 is 14 residues.

This clonotype has only a few counts. The rearrangement joins TRBV11-2 to TRBJ2-1; TRBD2 aligns across 9 bases. V trimming: 1 base; J trimming: 0 bases; junction bases outside the gene matches: 7. The CDR3 is 18 residues long. Germline CDR1 reads SGHAT; CDR2 reads FQNNGV. CDR3 in amino acids: CASSLVGLAGSSYNEQFF. As DNA, the CDR3 is TGTGCCAGCAGCTTAGTTGGGCTAGCGGGAAGCTCCTACAATGAGCAGTTCTTC.

The table lists this clonotype with many counts. This chain uses TRBV12-3 or TRBV12-4 with TRBJ2-5, with 9 bases matching TRBD1. V was clipped by 9 bases and J by 5 bases; unmatched bases: 16. This CDR3 has 16 residues. The CDR3 loop is CASERRPGQGSETQYF. As DNA, the CDR3 is TGTGCCAGTGAGCGGCGCCCGGGACAGGGATCGGAGACCCAGTACTTC.

This CDR3 reads CASSLGAGRRYF. The CDR3 nucleotides are TGTGCCAGCAGCTTAGGGGCGGGACGGAGGTATTTT. This rearrangement joins TRBV7-2 to TRBJ2-3; a weak D match, TRBD2 (6 bases). The CDR3 runs 12 residues. V lost 1 base and J 14 bases, leaving 13 bases between the germline ends. Germline V lookup: CDR1 SGHTA, CDR2 FQGNSA.

This clonotype was seen a handful of times. The genes are TRBV12-3 or TRBV12-4 and TRBJ2-5; 9 bases are a match to TRBD1. The CDR3 length is 15 residues. The ends lost 3 bases at V and 6 bases at J; junction bases unmatched: 8. The CDR3 DNA reads TGTGCCAGCAGTTTGTATAGGGACAGGGCTCAGACCCAGTACTTC. Its translation: CASSLYRDRAQTQYF.

This clonotype was seen a few times. The chain joins TRBV21-1 to TRBJ2-7; the table gives TRBD2 as D, unverified against the DNA. TRBV21-1 is a documented pseudogene. The CDR3 spans 12 residues. In DNA, the CDR3 is TGTGCCGGTCGGGGGAGGGAGTACGAGCAGTACTTC. Translating it yields CAGRGREYEQYF.

This clonotype was detected many times. The J gene is TRBJ2-3, the V gene TRBV6-2 or TRBV6-3; D remains ambiguous. CDR1 is MNHEY, CDR2 SVGEGT, per germline. Trimming cost V 6 bases and J 1 base, with 8 bases left between them. The CDR3 totals 13 residues. CDR3 sequence reads: CASRSMGTDTQYF. CDR3 DNA: TGTGCCAGCAGGTCCATGGGCACAGATACGCAGTATTTT.

This clonotype was observed many times. DNA of the CDR3: TGCAGTGCTAGAAAAGGGGGCGGCGGCACCGGGGAGCTGTTTTTT. Translating gives CSARKGGGGTGELFF. The chain uses TRBV20-1 and TRBJ2-2; 7 bases are shared with TRBD1. The germline V gene has CDR1 DFQATT and CDR2 SNEGSKA (reference sequence). CDR3 length: 15 amino acids. Unmatched junction bases numbered 7, after V lost 2 bases and J lost 4 bases.

This clonotype appeared a few times. The V and J genes are TRBV5-4 and TRBJ1-4; D may be TRBD1 (5 bases). Deletions cut 4 bases from V and 5 bases from J, with 12 bases between. CDR1 and CDR2 from the germline V gene are SGHNT and YYREEE (reference sequence). The CDR3 spans 14 residues. CDR3 nucleotide sequence: TGTGCCAGCAGCCACGGGGCGGCAAATGAAAAACTGTTTTTT. This codes for CASSHGAANEKLFF.

This clonotype turned up a few times. This chain joins TRBV6-1 and TRBJ2-7; no firm D call. There are 14 residues in the CDR3. Germline CDR1 is MNHNS and CDR2 is SASEGT. Trimming took 5 bases from V and 6 from J, leaving 17 bases between them. CDR3 loop: CASSPGGASAEQYF. DNA for the CDR3: TGTGCCAGCAGTCCGGGCGGCGCATCGGCCGAGCAGTACTTC.

This clonotype was counted at least ten times. This chain joins TRBV5-1 and TRBJ2-5; no reliable D call. The CDR3 is 14 amino acids. CDR1 SGHRS and CDR2 YFSETQ come from the germline V gene. V was shortened by 0 bases and J by 1 base, with 7 bases between the two germline ends. The CDR3 region has the DNA TGCGCCAGCAGCTTGGCCGCCAGCCAAGAGACCCAGTACTTC. As protein: CASSLAASQETQYF.

This clonotype was detected a few times. The chain couples TRBV5-6 to TRBJ1-5; a weak D match, TRBD1 (6 bases). The CDR3 sequence is 16 residues long. V shed 5 bases and J shed 3 bases, with 18 bases lying between them. Germline V gives CDR1 SGHDT, CDR2 YYEEEE. The CDR3 reads CASSRTLTGPNQPQHF. The CDR3 DNA is TGTGCCAGCAGTCGCACCTTAACAGGGCCCAATCAGCCCCAGCATTTT. Supplemented by reference TRBV5-6 and TRBJ1-5, the full variable domain reads DAGVTQSPTHLIKTRGQQVTLRCSPKSGHDTVSWYQQALGQGPQFIFQYYEEEERQRGNFPDRFSGHQFPNYSSELNVNALLLGDSALYLCASSRTLTGPNQPQHFGDGTRLSIL.

The chain uses TRBV7-9 and TRBJ2-3, with a tentative D call TRBD2 (5 bases). V dropped 6 bases and J dropped 2 bases, with 18 bases sitting between them. CDR1 is SEHNR, CDR2 FQNEAQ, per germline (reference sequence). The CDR3 length is 16 residues. The CDR3 region has the DNA TGTGCCAGCAGTCCCGCGGTCATCGGGGACACAGATACGCAGTATTTT. Translating gives CASSPAVIGDTDTQYF.

This clonotype was recorded a few times. The chain joins TRBV5-1 to TRBJ2-7, with 9 bases lining up with TRBD1. This CDR3 is built from 15 residues. Germline V gene lookup returns CDR1 SGHRS and CDR2 YFSETQ. The ends lost 2 bases at V and 5 bases at J; junction bases unmatched: 8. The CDR3 DNA reads as TGCGCCAGCAGCTTCTCGGGACAGGGAGAACACGAGCAGTACTTC. Translated: CASSFSGQGEHEQYF.

The chain links TRBV5-1 to TRBJ1-1; a weak D match, TRBD1 (5 bases). The CDR3 contains 15 residues. Between the trimmed V and J ends, which lost 4 bases and 1 base, there was a span of 14 bases. Germline CDR1 is SGHRS and CDR2 is YFSETQ. CDR3 protein: CASSGAPSGNTEAFF. CDR3 sequence (DNA): TGCGCCAGCAGCGGGGCCCCCTCTGGGAACACTGAAGCTTTCTTT.

This sequence joins TRBV29-1 and TRBJ2-1; maybe TRBD2 (6 bases). CDR1 is SQVTM and CDR2 is ANQGSEA in the germline V gene. This CDR3 has 12 residues. V dropped 6 bases and J dropped 16 bases, with 22 bases sitting between them. The CDR3 sequence is CSVLTSGTVEFF. The CDR3, as DNA: TGCAGCGTGCTGACCTCCGGGACTGTTGAATTCTTC.

This sequence joins TRBV5-1 and TRBJ2-5, with 7 bases matching TRBD1. V gave up 4 bases and J gave up 3 bases; unmatched junction bases: 6. Per germline, CDR1 SGHRS and CDR2 YFSETQ. The CDR3 is made up of 14 amino acids. CDR3 nucleotide sequence: TGCGCCAGCAGCCATGGGACAGCTGAAGAGACCCAGTACTTC. Translation gives CASSHGTAEETQYF.

This clonotype was found a few times. The chain recombines TRBV19 with TRBJ1-2; 8 bases align to TRBD1. Germline assignment: CDR1 LNHDA and CDR2 SQIVND (reference sequence). V lost 6 bases, J lost 4 bases, and 10 bases stayed unmatched. The CDR3 is made up of 15 amino acids. The DNA of the CDR3 is TGTGCCAGTAGAAGAGAGACAGGGGTTCTCTATGGCTACACCTTC. It translates to CASRRETGVLYGYTF.

This clonotype was observed at least ten times. The chain has TRBV9 and TRBJ1-1, with 7 bases matching TRBD1. J gave up 3 bases and V 0 bases, and 5 bases lay outside the gene matches. Germline assignment: CDR1 SGDLS and CDR2 YYNGEE. CDR3 length: 15 residues. The DNA of the CDR3 is TGTGCCAGCAGCGTAGAGGGACAGATGGACACTGAAGCTTTCTTT. Translated, it gives CASSVEGQMDTEAFF.

This clonotype has ten or more counts. In DNA form, the CDR3 reads TGTGCCAGCAGTTCCCTTCTCCCCTACGAGCAGTACTTC. Its translation is CASSSLLPYEQYF. V usage is TRBV12-3 or TRBV12-4 and J usage is TRBJ2-7; D is unresolved. CDR3 length: 13 amino acids. The V end lost 4 bases, the J end lost 2 bases, and 9 bases lay between the germline ends.

This clonotype was counted only a few times. The chain uses TRBV6-1 and TRBJ2-7; the match to TRBD1 covers 9 bases. This CDR3 contains 15 residues. V was clipped by 6 bases and J by 3 bases; unmatched bases: 9. The germline gives CDR1 MNHNS, CDR2 SASEGT. The CDR3 sequence is CASRRTGELSYEQYF. CDR3 nucleotide sequence: TGTGCCAGCAGACGGACAGGGGAGTTGAGCTACGAGCAGTACTTC.

This clonotype was found many times. The rearrangement links TRBV12-3 or TRBV12-4 to TRBJ2-4; the D gene could be TRBD1 or TRBD2 (5 bases each). The ends were cut back, 6 bases at V and 10 bases at J, with 13 bases in the middle. CDR3 length: 12 residues. The CDR3 loop reads CASRGTLLIQYF. The DNA of the CDR3 is TGTGCCAGCAGGGGGACGCTACTTATTCAGTACTTC.

This clonotype was detected only a few times. The V call is TRBV7-2, the J call TRBJ2-1; TRBD2 is a possible D gene (6 bases). Trimming pared 4 bases from V and 9 bases from J, leaving 16 bases between. There are 14 residues in the CDR3. Germline-derived CDR1 and CDR2 are SGHTA and FQGNSA. DNA for the CDR3: TGTGCCAGCAGCTCGGGACTTCAGATTAGTGAGCAGTTCTTC. Its protein is CASSSGLQISEQFF.

The chain recombines TRBV18 with TRBJ2-7; unclear D gene. Trimming took 6 bases from V and 6 from J, leaving 15 bases between them. In germline, CDR1 is KGHSH, CDR2 LQKENI. The CDR3 spans 13 residues. CDR3 nucleotides: TGTGCCAGCTCTTCGGACGTCCCTAGCGAGCAGTACTTC. Protein: CASSSDVPSEQYF.

The table lists this clonotype with a count of one. The gene calls are TRBV28 and TRBJ1-4, with 7 nucleotides matching TRBD1. The CDR3 contains 14 residues. V trimming: 4 bases; J trimming: 7 bases; junction bases outside the gene matches: 6. The germline V gene encodes CDR1 MDHEN and CDR2 SYDVKM. CDR3 loop: CASSSPNRGEKLFF. In nucleotides, the CDR3 is TGTGCCAGCAGTTCCCCGAACAGGGGTGAAAAACTGTTTTTT.

The table lists this clonotype with many counts. The V call is TRBV5-1, the J call TRBJ2-7; a weak D match, TRBD1 (6 bases). V dropped 0 bases and J dropped 3 bases, with 10 bases sitting between them. Germline assignment: CDR1 SGHRS and CDR2 YFSETQ. This CDR3 contains 14 residues. CDR3 nucleotide sequence: TGCGCCAGCAGCTTGGGCTGGGACATCTACGAGCAGTACTTC. As protein: CASSLGWDIYEQYF.

This clonotype was seen many times. This rearrangement joins TRBV7-2 to TRBJ2-1, with 7 positions matching TRBD1. The length of the CDR3 is 15 residues. Germline lookup yields CDR1 SGHTA and CDR2 FQGNSA. V lost 1 base, J lost 5 bases, and 5 bases stayed unmatched. For the CDR3, the DNA is TGTGCCAGCAGCTTAGGTCAGGGGGATAACAATGAGCAGTTCTTC. Translated, it gives CASSLGQGDNNEQFF.

This rearrangement joins TRBV10-3 to TRBJ2-5; TRBD2 aligns across 8 bases. CDR1 and CDR2 (germline): ENHRY, SYGVKD. The CDR3 sequence is 14 residues long. V dropped 5 bases and J dropped 4; count of bases not matched to a gene: 6. The CDR3 DNA follows: TGTGCCATCAGTCAAGCGGGAGTAGCAGAGACCCAGTACTTC. Translating it yields CAISQAGVAETQYF.

The chain uses TRBV4-2 and TRBJ2-3; tentatively, D is TRBD2 (6 bases). Germline CDR1 reads LGHNA; CDR2 reads YNFKEQ. V was shortened by 0 bases and J by 1 base, with 14 bases between the two germline ends. The CDR3 has 17 amino acids. CDR3 coding DNA: TGTGCCAGCAGCCAAGAGCTTCGGAGGGCTGGCACAGATACGCAGTATTTT. This gives the protein CASSQELRRAGTDTQYF.

CDR3: CASTGQGARVTEAFF. CDR3 nucleotides: TGTGCCAGCACCGGACAGGGGGCGCGTGTCACTGAAGCTTTCTTT. The V and J genes are TRBV12-3 or TRBV12-4 and TRBJ1-1; the match to TRBD1 covers 11 bases. Germline trimming cut 7 bases from V and 4 bases from J; bases unmatched to any gene: 8. The length of the CDR3 is 15 residues.

This clonotype was seen repeatedly, ten times or more. The J gene is TRBJ2-7, the V gene TRBV7-2; 7 bases agree with TRBD2. The V and J ends lost 4 bases and 6 bases, in that order; junction bases with no gene match: 12. Germline V CDR1 and CDR2: SGHTA, FQGNSA. The CDR3 spans 15 residues. In DNA form, the CDR3 reads TGTGCCAGCAGCTACGAAGCGGGGAGGGCTGCCGAGCAGTACTTC. As protein: CASSYEAGRAAEQYF.